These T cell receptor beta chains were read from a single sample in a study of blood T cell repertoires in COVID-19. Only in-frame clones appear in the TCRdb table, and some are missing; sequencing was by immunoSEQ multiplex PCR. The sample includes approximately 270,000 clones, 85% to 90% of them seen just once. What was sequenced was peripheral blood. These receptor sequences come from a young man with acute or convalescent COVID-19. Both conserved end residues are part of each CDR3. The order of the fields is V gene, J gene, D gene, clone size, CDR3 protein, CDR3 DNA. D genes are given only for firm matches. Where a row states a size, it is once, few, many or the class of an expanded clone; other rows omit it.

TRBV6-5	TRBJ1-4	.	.	CASTERGSGGKLFF	TGTGCCAGCACCGAGCGGGGTTCTGGGGGAAAACTGTTTTTT
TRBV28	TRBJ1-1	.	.	CASSPLLQGRTEAFF	TGTGCCAGCAGTCCGCTCTTACAGGGTCGCACTGAAGCTTTCTTT
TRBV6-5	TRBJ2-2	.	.	CASSYSKGTGELFF	TGTGCCAGCAGTTACTCGAAGGGGACCGGGGAGCTGTTTTTT
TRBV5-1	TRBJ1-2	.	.	CASSLVGQGTLYGYTF	TGCGCCAGCAGCTTGGTAGGGCAGGGAACCCTCTATGGCTACACCTTC
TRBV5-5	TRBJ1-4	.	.	CASRPQGIGEKLFF	TGTGCCAGCAGACCCCAGGGGATAGGGGAAAAACTGTTTTTT
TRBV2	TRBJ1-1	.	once	CASSVGVASSMAFF	TGTGCCAGCAGTGTAGGGGTGGCATCCAGTATGGCTTTCTTT
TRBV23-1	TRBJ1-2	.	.	CASSLLYGYTF	TGCGCCAGCAGCCTACTGTATGGCTACACCTTC
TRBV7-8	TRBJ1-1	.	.	CASSLRFRTMNTEAFF	TGTGCCAGCAGCTTAAGGTTTCGGACAATGAACACTGAAGCTTTCTTT
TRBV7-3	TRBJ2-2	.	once	CASSPQLTGELFF	TGTGCCAGCAGTCCACAGTTAACCGGGGAGCTGTTTTTT
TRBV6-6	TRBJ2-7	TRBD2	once	CASSLGLVGSGEQYF	TGTGCCAGCAGTCTCGGACTAGTTGGCTCGGGGGAGCAGTACTTC
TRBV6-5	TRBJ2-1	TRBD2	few	CASRVWPSGDNEQFF	TGTGCCAGCAGAGTTTGGCCTAGCGGCGACAATGAGCAGTTCTTC
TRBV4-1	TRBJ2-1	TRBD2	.	CASSQVLGGGTYNEQFF	TGCGCCAGCAGCCAAGTGCTGGGCGGGGGTACCTACAATGAGCAGTTCTTC
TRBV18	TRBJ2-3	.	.	CASSLRSTDTQYF	TGTGCCAGCTCACTCCGTAGCACAGATACGCAGTATTTT
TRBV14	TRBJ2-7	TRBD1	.	CASSQEGATGTAIYEQYF	TGTGCCAGCAGCCAAGAGGGGGCGACCGGGACAGCAATTTACGAGCAGTACTTC
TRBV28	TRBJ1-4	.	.	CASAIGGVGEKLFF	TGTGCCAGCGCGATAGGCGGGGTAGGAGAAAAACTGTTTTTT
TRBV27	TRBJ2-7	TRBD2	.	CASRTSGGVHEQYF	TGTGCCAGCAGAACTAGCGGGGGGGTCCACGAGCAGTACTTC
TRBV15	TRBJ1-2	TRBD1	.	CATSGTGGVFEGYTF	TGTGCCACCAGCGGGACAGGGGGCGTCTTTGAGGGCTACACCTTC
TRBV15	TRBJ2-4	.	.	CATSRLSSGSTYF	TGTGCCACCAGCAGACTATCGTCGGGTAGCACGTACTTC
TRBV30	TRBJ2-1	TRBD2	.	CAWRLAGNNEQFF	TGTGCCTGGAGACTAGCGGGGAACAATGAGCAGTTCTTC
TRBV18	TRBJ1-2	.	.	CASSRQTGPHYGYTF	TGTGCCAGCTCACGCCAGACAGGACCCCATTATGGCTACACCTTC
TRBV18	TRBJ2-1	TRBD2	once	CASSPTPLAGAWNEQFF	TGTGCCAGCTCACCTACCCCACTAGCGGGAGCCTGGAATGAGCAGTTCTTC
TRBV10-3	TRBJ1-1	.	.	CAINVGVNTEAFF	TGTGCCATCAACGTCGGAGTGAACACTGAAGCTTTCTTT
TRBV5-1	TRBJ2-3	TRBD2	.	CASSSGTSADTQYF	TGCGCCAGCAGCTCCGGGACTAGCGCAGATACGCAGTATTTT
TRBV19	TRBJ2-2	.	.	CASSISWRDYTGELFF	TGTGCCAGTAGTATAAGTTGGCGGGATTACACCGGGGAGCTGTTTTTT
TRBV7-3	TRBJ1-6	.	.	CASSTPTRSRVHF	TGTGCCAGCAGCACCCCGACCCGATCCAGGGTCCACTTT
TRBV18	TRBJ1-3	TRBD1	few	CASSPDRSSGNTIYF	TGTGCCAGCTCACCGGACAGGAGCTCTGGAAACACCATATATTTT
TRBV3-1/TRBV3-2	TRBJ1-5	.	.	CASSQGGGSNQPQHF	TGTGCCAGCAGCCAAGGGGGAGGGAGCAATCAGCCCCAGCATTTT
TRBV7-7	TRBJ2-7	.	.	CASSLAWGDYEQYF	TGTGCTAGCAGCTTAGCCTGGGGCGACTACGAGCAGTACTTC
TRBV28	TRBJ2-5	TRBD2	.	CASSLWLAVKETQYF	TGTGCCAGCAGTTTGTGGCTAGCGGTAAAAGAGACCCAGTACTTC
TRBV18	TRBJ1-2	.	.	CASSRTDSATGLNYGYTF	TGTGCCAGCTCGAGGACTGACTCGGCGACAGGATTGAACTATGGCTACACCTTC
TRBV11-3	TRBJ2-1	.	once	CASSQEPGAYNEQFF	TGTGCCAGCAGCCAAGAGCCGGGAGCCTACAATGAGCAGTTCTTC
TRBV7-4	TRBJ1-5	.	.	CASSFGAEHDQPQHF	TGTGCCAGCAGCTTCGGAGCGGAGCATGATCAGCCCCAGCATTTT
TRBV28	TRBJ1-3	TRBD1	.	CASSPGQAATNTIYF	TGTGCCAGCAGCCCCGGACAGGCTGCGACGAACACCATATATTTT
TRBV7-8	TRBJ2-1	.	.	CASSLDAVYNEQFF	TGTGCCAGCAGCTTAGATGCAGTCTACAATGAGCAGTTCTTC
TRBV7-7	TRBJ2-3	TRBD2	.	CASGKGLAGTDTQYF	TGTGCTTCGGGCAAGGGACTAGCGGGCACAGATACGCAGTATTTT
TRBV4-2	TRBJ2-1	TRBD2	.	CASSRTGTSGGYNDEQFF	TGTGCCAGCAGCCGTACCGGGACTAGCGGAGGGTACAATGATGAGCAGTTCTTC
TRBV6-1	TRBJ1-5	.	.	CASSDRDNNQPQHF	TGTGCCAGCAGTGACCGGGACAATAATCAGCCCCAGCATTTT
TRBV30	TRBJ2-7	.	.	CAWSVQTGYEQYF	TGTGCCTGGAGTGTACAAACAGGCTACGAGCAGTACTTC
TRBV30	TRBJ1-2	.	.	CAWSPRGGYTF	TGTGCCTGGAGCCCTAGGGGTGGCTACACCTTC
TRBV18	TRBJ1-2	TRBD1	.	CASSPFGQVVGYTF	TGTGCCAGCTCACCATTTGGACAGGTAGTAGGCTACACCTTC
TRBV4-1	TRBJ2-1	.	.	CASSSGDSSYNEQFF	TGCGCCAGCAGCTCCGGGGACTCATCCTACAATGAGCAGTTCTTC
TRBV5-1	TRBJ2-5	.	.	CASSPGALVQETQYF	TGCGCCAGCAGCCCGGGTGCCCTTGTCCAAGAGACCCAGTACTTC
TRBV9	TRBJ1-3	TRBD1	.	CASSVRDRGYSGNTIYF	TGTGCCAGCAGCGTACGGGACAGGGGGTATTCTGGAAACACCATATATTTT
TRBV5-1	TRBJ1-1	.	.	CASSLALNSPVTEAFF	TGCGCCAGCAGCTTGGCCTTAAACAGCCCGGTCACTGAAGCTTTCTTT
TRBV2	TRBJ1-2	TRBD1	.	CASRLAGTAYGYTF	TGTGCCAGCAGGCTTGCCGGGACAGCTTATGGCTACACCTTC